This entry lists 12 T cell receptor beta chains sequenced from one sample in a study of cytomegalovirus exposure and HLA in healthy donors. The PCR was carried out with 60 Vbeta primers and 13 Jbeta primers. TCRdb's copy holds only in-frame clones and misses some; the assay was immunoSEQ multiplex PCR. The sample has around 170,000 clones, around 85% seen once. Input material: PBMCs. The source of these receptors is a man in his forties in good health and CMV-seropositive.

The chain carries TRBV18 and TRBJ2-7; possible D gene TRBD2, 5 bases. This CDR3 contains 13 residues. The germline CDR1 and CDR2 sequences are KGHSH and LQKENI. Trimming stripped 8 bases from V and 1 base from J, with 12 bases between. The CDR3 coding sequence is TGTGCCAGCAACGACCCGGGATCCTACGAGCAGTACTTC. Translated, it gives CASNDPGSYEQYF.

The CDR3 DNA reads TGTGCCAGTAGTCTAAAACAGGGGGCGGCGAATCGGGGCAATCAGCCCCAGCATTTT. This sequence encodes CASSLKQGAANRGNQPQHF. The chain couples TRBV19 to TRBJ1-5; 9 positions agree with TRBD1. The CDR3 contains 19 residues. CDR1 and CDR2 (germline): LNHDA, SQIVND (reference sequence). J was trimmed by 2 bases and V by 5 bases; bases with no gene match: 16. Variable domain in full (rest from reference TRBV19 and TRBJ1-5): DGGITQSPKYLFRKEGQNVTLSCEQNLNHDAMYWYRQDPGQGLRLIYYSQIVNDFQKGDIAEGYSVSREKKESFPLTVTSAQKNPTAFYLCASSLKQGAANRGNQPQHFGDGTRLSIL.

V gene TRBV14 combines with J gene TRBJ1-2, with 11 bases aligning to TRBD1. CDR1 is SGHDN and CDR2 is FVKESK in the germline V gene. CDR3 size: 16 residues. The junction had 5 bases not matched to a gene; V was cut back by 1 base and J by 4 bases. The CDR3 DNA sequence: TGTGCCAGCAGCCAAGGAAGGACAGGGGGCGTCTATGGCTACACCTTC. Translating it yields CASSQGRTGGVYGYTF.

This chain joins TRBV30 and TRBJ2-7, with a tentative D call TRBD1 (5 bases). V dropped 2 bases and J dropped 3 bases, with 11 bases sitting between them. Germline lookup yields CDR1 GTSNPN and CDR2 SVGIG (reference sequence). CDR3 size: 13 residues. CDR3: CAWSSDSDYEQYF. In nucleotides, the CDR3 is TGTGCCTGGAGTTCAGACAGCGACTACGAGCAGTACTTC.

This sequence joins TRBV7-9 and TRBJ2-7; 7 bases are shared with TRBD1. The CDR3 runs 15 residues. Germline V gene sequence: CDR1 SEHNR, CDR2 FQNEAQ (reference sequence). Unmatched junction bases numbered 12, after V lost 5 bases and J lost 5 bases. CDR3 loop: CASSPIDREWDEQYF. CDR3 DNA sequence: TGTGCCAGCAGCCCGATAGACAGGGAATGGGACGAGCAGTACTTC.

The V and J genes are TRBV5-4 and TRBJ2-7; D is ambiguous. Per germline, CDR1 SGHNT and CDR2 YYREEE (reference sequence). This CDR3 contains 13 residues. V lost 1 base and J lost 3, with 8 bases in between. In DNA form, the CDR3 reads TGTGCCAGCAGCTTGACGGGTAACTACGAGCAGTACTTC. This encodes CASSLTGNYEQYF.

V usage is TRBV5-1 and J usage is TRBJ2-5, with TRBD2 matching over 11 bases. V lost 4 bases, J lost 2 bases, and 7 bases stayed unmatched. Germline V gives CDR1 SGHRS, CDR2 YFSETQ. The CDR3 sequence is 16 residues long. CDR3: CASSRGLAVLQETQYF. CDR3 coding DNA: TGCGCCAGCAGCAGGGGACTAGCGGTGTTACAAGAGACCCAGTACTTC. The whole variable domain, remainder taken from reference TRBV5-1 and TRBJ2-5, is KAGVTQTPRYLIKTRGQQVTLSCSPISGHRSVSWYQQTPGQGLQFLFEYFSETQRNKGNFPGRFSGRQFSNSRSEMNVSTLELGDSALYLCASSRGLAVLQETQYFGPGTRLLVL.

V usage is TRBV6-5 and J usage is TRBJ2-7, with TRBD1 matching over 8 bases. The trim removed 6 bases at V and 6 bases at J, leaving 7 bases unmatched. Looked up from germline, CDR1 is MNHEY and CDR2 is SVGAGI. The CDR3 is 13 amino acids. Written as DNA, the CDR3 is TGTGCCAGCAGCTTGGGACAGGCGGGCGAGCAGTACTTC. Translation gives CASSLGQAGEQYF.

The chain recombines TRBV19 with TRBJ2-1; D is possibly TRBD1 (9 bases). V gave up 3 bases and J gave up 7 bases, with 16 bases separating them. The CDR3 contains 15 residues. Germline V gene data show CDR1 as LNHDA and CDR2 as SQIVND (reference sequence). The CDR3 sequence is CASSISGTGTNEQFF. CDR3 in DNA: TGTGCCAGTAGTATTAGCGGGACAGGGACTAATGAGCAGTTCTTC. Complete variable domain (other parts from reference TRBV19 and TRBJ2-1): DGGITQSPKYLFRKEGQNVTLSCEQNLNHDAMYWYRQDPGQGLRLIYYSQIVNDFQKGDIAEGYSVSREKKESFPLTVTSAQKNPTAFYLCASSISGTGTNEQFFGPGTRLTVL.

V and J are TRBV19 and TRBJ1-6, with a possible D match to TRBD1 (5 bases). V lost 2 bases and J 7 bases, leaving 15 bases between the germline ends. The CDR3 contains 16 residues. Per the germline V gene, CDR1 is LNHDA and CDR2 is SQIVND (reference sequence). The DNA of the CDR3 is TGTGCCAGTAGTATAAGGGGTCGGAGGGCCAATTCACCCCTCCACTTT. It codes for CASSIRGRRANSPLHF.

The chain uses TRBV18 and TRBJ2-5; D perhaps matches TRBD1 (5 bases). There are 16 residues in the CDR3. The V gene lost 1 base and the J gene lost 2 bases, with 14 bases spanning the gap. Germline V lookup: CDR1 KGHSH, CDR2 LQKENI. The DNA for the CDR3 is TGTGCCAGCTCACCACGATTAAGGGGTCCTCAAGAGACCCAGTACTTC. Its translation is CASSPRLRGPQETQYF. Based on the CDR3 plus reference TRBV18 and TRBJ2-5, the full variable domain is NAGVMQNPRHLVRRRGQEARLRCSPMKGHSHVYWYRQLPEEGLKFMVYLQKENIIDESGMPKERFSAEFPKEGPSILRIQQVVRGDSAAYFCASSPRLRGPQETQYFGPGTRLLVL.

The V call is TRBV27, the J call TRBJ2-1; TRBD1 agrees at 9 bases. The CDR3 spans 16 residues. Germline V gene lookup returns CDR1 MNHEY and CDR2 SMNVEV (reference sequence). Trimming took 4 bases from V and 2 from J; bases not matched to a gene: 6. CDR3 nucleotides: TGTGCCAGCAGTTCAAGGACAGGGGTGACCTACAATGAGCAGTTCTTC. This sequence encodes CASSSRTGVTYNEQFF.